These 2 T cell receptor beta chains came from one sample sequenced in a study of naive and memory T cell subsets. The library had UMIs added by 3' ligation of an oligonucleotide to TCR cDNA. Ligated cDNA underwent four rounds of PCR with nested alpha and beta constant region primers and SP2. TCRdb re-analysed the 5' RACE reads in MiXCR, keeping a single row per CDR3 protein. Of roughly 30,000 distinct CDR3 sequences in the sample, roughly 17% were seen once. All receptors derive from a female donor in good health.

V is TRBV5-1 and J is TRBJ1-1; TRBD1 matches 7 bases. J was trimmed by 3 bases and V by 5 bases; bases with no gene match: 7. Germline V gives CDR1 SGHRS, CDR2 YFSETQ. This CDR3 comprises 14 residues. DNA for the CDR3: TGCGCCAGCAGTTCACAGGGGAGGGACACTGAAGCTTTCTTT. This sequence encodes CASSSQGRDTEAFF.

The chain couples TRBV9 to TRBJ2-3; the match to TRBD2 covers 9 bases. CDR3 size: 17 residues. The germline gives CDR1 SGDLS, CDR2 YYNGEE. Germline trimming cut 0 bases from V and 0 bases from J; bases unmatched to any gene: 5. This CDR3 reads CASSVDPAGGSTDTQYF. Here the CDR3 DNA reads TGTGCCAGCAGCGTAGATCCAGCGGGGGGTAGCACAGATACGCAGTATTTT. The variable domain in full, completed from reference TRBV9 and TRBJ2-3, reads DSGVTQTPKHLITATGQRVTLRCSPRSGDLSVYWYQQSLDQGLQFLIQYYNGEERAKGNILERFSAQQFPDLHSELNLSSLELGDSALYFCASSVDPAGGSTDTQYFGPGTRLTVL.